This is a list of T cell receptor beta chains from one sample in a study of T cell clonotyping in hematopoietic cell transplantation. Profiled with immunoSEQ multiplex PCR; TCRdb holds only in-frame clones, not every one. The sample includes nearly 11,000 clones, about 47% of them seen just once. Sequenced material: PBMCs, taken 30 days after allogeneic stem cell transplant. The receptors derive from a male patient in his fifties or sixties who had an allogeneic stem cell transplant from an unrelated donor, so the T cells may come from the graft donor. Some clones in this sample may be carry-over from other donors' samples. CDR3s include the opening cysteine and the closing phenylalanine or tryptophan. The order of the fields is CDR3 DNA, CDR3 protein, V gene, J gene, D gene, CDR3 length, clone size. A D gene is named only where the DNA matches it firmly. Clone size is stated in some rows and not others, as once, few, many or a class when expanded.

CDR3nt: TGTGCCAGCAGTGAACTAGGCAGGGGCCTTACTAACTATGGCTACACCTTC
CDR3aa: CASSELGRGLTNYGYTF
v_gene: TRBV6-1
j_gene: TRBJ1-2
d_gene: NA
len: 17
abundance: few

CDR3nt: TGCGCCAGCAGCTTGCCCGGGACAGGGAACGGCTACACCTTC
CDR3aa: CASSLPGTGNGYTF
v_gene: TRBV5-1
j_gene: TRBJ1-2
d_gene: TRBD1
len: 14
abundance: NA

CDR3nt: TGTGCCAGTGGGACAGGGGGACACACCGGGGAGCTGTTTTTT
CDR3aa: CASGTGGHTGELFF
v_gene: TRBV6-1
j_gene: TRBJ2-2
d_gene: TRBD1
len: 14
abundance: NA

CDR3nt: TGCAGCGTTGAAGGGTCGGGTTCTACCCAGCATTTT
CDR3aa: CSVEGSGSTQHF
v_gene: TRBV29-1
j_gene: TRBJ1-5
d_gene: NA
len: 12
abundance: NA

CDR3nt: TGTGCCTCGTCCACGGGGGAGACCCAGTACTTC
CDR3aa: CASSTGETQYF
v_gene: TRBV30
j_gene: TRBJ2-5
d_gene: NA
len: 11
abundance: NA

CDR3nt: TGTGCCTGGGAGGGAACCTGGACTGAAGCTTTCTTT
CDR3aa: CAWEGTWTEAFF
v_gene: TRBV30
j_gene: TRBJ1-1
d_gene: NA
len: 12
abundance: NA

CDR3nt: TGTGCCAGCAGTTTCCGGGACAGGGGCGTCCACGAGCAGTACTTC
CDR3aa: CASSFRDRGVHEQYF
v_gene: TRBV6-5
j_gene: TRBJ2-7
d_gene: TRBD1
len: 15
abundance: few

CDR3nt: TGTGCCAGTAGTATGGGCAGGCTCTACGAGCAGTACTTC
CDR3aa: CASSMGRLYEQYF
v_gene: TRBV19
j_gene: TRBJ2-7
d_gene: NA
len: 13
abundance: few

CDR3nt: TGCGCCAGCAGCACTGGGACAGGGGGACAGCCCCAGCATTTT
CDR3aa: CASSTGTGGQPQHF
v_gene: TRBV5-1
j_gene: TRBJ1-5
d_gene: TRBD1
len: 14
abundance: NA

CDR3nt: TGTGCCAGCAGTGCCGGGACAGGGGTAGAGCAGCCCCAGCATTTT
CDR3aa: CASSAGTGVEQPQHF
v_gene: TRBV2
j_gene: TRBJ1-5
d_gene: TRBD1
len: 15
abundance: few

CDR3nt: TGTGCCAGCAGTGACGTGAACTATGGCTACACCTTC
CDR3aa: CASSDVNYGYTF
v_gene: TRBV25-1
j_gene: TRBJ1-2
d_gene: NA
len: 12
abundance: NA

CDR3nt: TGTGCCAGCAGCACCGGGACAGGGTCGCGAGACTATGGCTACACCTTC
CDR3aa: CASSTGTGSRDYGYTF
v_gene: TRBV7-2
j_gene: TRBJ1-2
d_gene: TRBD1
len: 16
abundance: few

CDR3nt: TGCGCCAGCAGCCAAGCCCTTCTAGGAGATACGCAGTATTTT
CDR3aa: CASSQALLGDTQYF
v_gene: TRBV4-1
j_gene: TRBJ2-3
d_gene: NA
len: 14
abundance: few

CDR3nt: TGTACCTGGAGTGCACCGGGACAGTCAAATCAGCCCCAGCATTTT
CDR3aa: CTWSAPGQSNQPQHF
v_gene: TRBV30
j_gene: TRBJ1-5
d_gene: TRBD1
len: 15
abundance: NA

CDR3nt: TGCGCCAGCAGCTTTTCCGGGGGCGGTTACGAGCAGTACTTC
CDR3aa: CASSFSGGGYEQYF
v_gene: TRBV5-1
j_gene: TRBJ2-7
d_gene: NA
len: 14
abundance: NA

CDR3nt: TGTGCCTGGAGGACAGGTTTTAATGAAAAACTGTTTTTT
CDR3aa: CAWRTGFNEKLFF
v_gene: TRBV30
j_gene: TRBJ1-4
d_gene: NA
len: 13
abundance: NA

CDR3nt: TGTGCCAGCAGCTTAGGGGTCAGCCACTCCTACGAGCAGTACTTC
CDR3aa: CASSLGVSHSYEQYF
v_gene: TRBV7-2
j_gene: TRBJ2-7
d_gene: NA
len: 15
abundance: NA

CDR3nt: TGTGCCAGCAGCTTGGGGGAGACCTATGGTGAAGCTTTCTTT
CDR3aa: CASSLGETYGEAFF
v_gene: TRBV5-6
j_gene: TRBJ1-1
d_gene: NA
len: 14
abundance: medium-sized

CDR3nt: TGTGCCAGCAGTTTCCCGAATCAGCCCCAGCATTTT
CDR3aa: CASSFPNQPQHF
v_gene: TRBV27
j_gene: TRBJ1-5
d_gene: NA
len: 12
abundance: NA

CDR3nt: TGTGCCAGCAGCGTAGGTCGCATCGGTCAGCCCCAGCATTTT
CDR3aa: CASSVGRIGQPQHF
v_gene: TRBV9
j_gene: TRBJ1-5
d_gene: NA
len: 14
abundance: NA

CDR3nt: TGTGCCAGTAGTATCTCTAGCGGGGATTACAATGAGCAGTTCTTC
CDR3aa: CASSISSGDYNEQFF
v_gene: TRBV19
j_gene: TRBJ2-1
d_gene: TRBD2
len: 15
abundance: NA

CDR3nt: TGTGCCAGCAGCTTAGTACTAGCGGGAATGTCGGGGAGCACAGATACGCAGTATTTT
CDR3aa: CASSLVLAGMSGSTDTQYF
v_gene: TRBV7-6
j_gene: TRBJ2-3
d_gene: TRBD2
len: 19
abundance: NA

CDR3nt: TGCAGCGCCGAAGGGAGCGGCTACACCTTC
CDR3aa: CSAEGSGYTF
v_gene: TRBV29-1
j_gene: TRBJ1-2
d_gene: NA
len: 10
abundance: few

CDR3nt: TGTGCCATCAGTGAGTCGACACCGTATAGCAATCAGCCCCAGCATTTT
CDR3aa: CAISESTPYSNQPQHF
v_gene: TRBV10-3
j_gene: TRBJ1-5
d_gene: NA
len: 16
abundance: few

CDR3nt: TGTGCCAGCAGCCGGCGGGGACTAGCGGGAGGCACAGATACGCAGTATTTT
CDR3aa: CASSRRGLAGGTDTQYF
v_gene: TRBV7-2
j_gene: TRBJ2-3
d_gene: TRBD2
len: 17
abundance: NA

CDR3nt: TGTGCCTGGGGTGTGGGGGCCTCCTACAATGAGCAGTTCTTC
CDR3aa: CAWGVGASYNEQFF
v_gene: TRBV30
j_gene: TRBJ2-1
d_gene: NA
len: 14
abundance: NA

CDR3nt: TGTGCCTGGAGGGGACAGATGAACACTGAAGCTTTCTTT
CDR3aa: CAWRGQMNTEAFF
v_gene: TRBV30
j_gene: TRBJ1-1
d_gene: TRBD1
len: 13
abundance: NA

CDR3nt: TGTGCCTGGAGCAACGTCCGGACAGGGACGGAAAAACTGTTTTTT
CDR3aa: CAWSNVRTGTEKLFF
v_gene: TRBV30
j_gene: TRBJ1-4
d_gene: TRBD1
len: 15
abundance: few

CDR3nt: TGTGCCAGCAGCCCAAGGGGGGGGAACACCGGGGAGCTGTTTTTT
CDR3aa: CASSPRGGNTGELFF
v_gene: TRBV11-3
j_gene: TRBJ2-2
d_gene: NA
len: 15
abundance: few

CDR3nt: TGTGCCAGCAGTCTGCGGGACTGGGGTACGGACGAGCAGTACTTC
CDR3aa: CASSLRDWGTDEQYF
v_gene: TRBV27
j_gene: TRBJ2-7
d_gene: NA
len: 15
abundance: NA

CDR3nt: TGTGCCTGGGGGGCCCTAGGGGACATTCAGTACTTC
CDR3aa: CAWGALGDIQYF
v_gene: TRBV30
j_gene: TRBJ2-4
d_gene: NA
len: 12
abundance: medium-sized

CDR3nt: TGCACCCCATGGGGGGCGAAAGCTTTCTTT
CDR3aa: CTPWGAKAFF
v_gene: TRBV20-1
j_gene: TRBJ1-1
d_gene: NA
len: 10
abundance: few

CDR3nt: TGCACCAGCAGCCAAGTTCGGGACTGGAATCAGCCCCAGCATTTT
CDR3aa: CTSSQVRDWNQPQHF
v_gene: TRBV1
j_gene: TRBJ1-5
d_gene: NA
len: 15
abundance: NA

CDR3nt: TGTGCCAGCAGTGATCCGGGAGCGATCTATGGCTACACCTTC
CDR3aa: CASSDPGAIYGYTF
v_gene: TRBV28
j_gene: TRBJ1-2
d_gene: NA
len: 14
abundance: NA

CDR3nt: TGTGCCAGCAGCTATGGACGGACCCATGGCTACACCTTC
CDR3aa: CASSYGRTHGYTF
v_gene: TRBV5-6
j_gene: TRBJ1-2
d_gene: NA
len: 13
abundance: NA

CDR3nt: TGTGCCTGGATTCCCTCTAGCGGGGTACTATACAATGAGCAGTTCTTC
CDR3aa: CAWIPSSGVLYNEQFF
v_gene: TRBV30
j_gene: TRBJ2-1
d_gene: TRBD2
len: 16
abundance: NA

CDR3nt: TGCGCCAGCAGCCAAGTGAGGAGCTGGGCCACCGGGGAGCTGTTTTTT
CDR3aa: CASSQVRSWATGELFF
v_gene: TRBV4-1
j_gene: TRBJ2-2
d_gene: NA
len: 16
abundance: few

CDR3nt: TGTGCCAGCAGCCGGACAGGGCAGAACACCGGGGAGCTGTTTTTT
CDR3aa: CASSRTGQNTGELFF
v_gene: TRBV7-2
j_gene: TRBJ2-2
d_gene: TRBD1
len: 15
abundance: NA

CDR3nt: TGTGCCTGGAGTGCATGGACAGGCGACGAGCAGTACTTC
CDR3aa: CAWSAWTGDEQYF
v_gene: TRBV30
j_gene: TRBJ2-7
d_gene: TRBD1
len: 13
abundance: NA

CDR3nt: TGCAGCGTTGAAGTGGGGCCCGAGCAGTGCTTC
CDR3aa: CSVEVGPEQCF
v_gene: TRBV29-1
j_gene: TRBJ2-7
d_gene: NA
len: 11
abundance: few

CDR3nt: TGTGCCAGCAGGGCACCTCAGGGGTATAGCAATCAGCCCCAGCATTTT
CDR3aa: CASRAPQGYSNQPQHF
v_gene: TRBV2
j_gene: TRBJ1-5
d_gene: NA
len: 16
abundance: NA